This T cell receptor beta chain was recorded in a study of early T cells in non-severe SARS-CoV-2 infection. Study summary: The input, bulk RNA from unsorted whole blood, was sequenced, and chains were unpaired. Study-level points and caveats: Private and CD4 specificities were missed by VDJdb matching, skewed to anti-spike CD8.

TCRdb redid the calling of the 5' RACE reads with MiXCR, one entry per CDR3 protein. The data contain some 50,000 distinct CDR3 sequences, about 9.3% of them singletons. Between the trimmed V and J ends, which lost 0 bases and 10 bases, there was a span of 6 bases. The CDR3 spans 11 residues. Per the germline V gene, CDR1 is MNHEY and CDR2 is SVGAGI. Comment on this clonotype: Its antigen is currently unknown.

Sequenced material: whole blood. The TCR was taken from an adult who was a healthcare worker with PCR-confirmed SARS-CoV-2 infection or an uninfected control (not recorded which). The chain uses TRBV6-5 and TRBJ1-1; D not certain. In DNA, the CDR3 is TGTGCCAGCAGTTACTCTAACCGAGCTTTCTTT. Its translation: CASSYSNRAFF.